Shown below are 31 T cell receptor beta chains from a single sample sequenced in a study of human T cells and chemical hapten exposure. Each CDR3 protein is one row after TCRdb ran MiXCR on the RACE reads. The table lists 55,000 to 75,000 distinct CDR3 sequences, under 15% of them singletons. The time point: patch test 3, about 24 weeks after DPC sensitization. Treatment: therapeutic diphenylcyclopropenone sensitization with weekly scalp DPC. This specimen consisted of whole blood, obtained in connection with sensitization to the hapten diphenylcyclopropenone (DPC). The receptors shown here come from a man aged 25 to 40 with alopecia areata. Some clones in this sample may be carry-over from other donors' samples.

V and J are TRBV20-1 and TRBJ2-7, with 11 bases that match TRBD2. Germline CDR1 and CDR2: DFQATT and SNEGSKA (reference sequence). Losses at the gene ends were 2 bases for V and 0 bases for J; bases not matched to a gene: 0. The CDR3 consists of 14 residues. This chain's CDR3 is CSARLAGGSYEQYF. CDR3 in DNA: TGCAGTGCTAGACTAGCGGGGGGCTCCTACGAGCAGTACTTC.

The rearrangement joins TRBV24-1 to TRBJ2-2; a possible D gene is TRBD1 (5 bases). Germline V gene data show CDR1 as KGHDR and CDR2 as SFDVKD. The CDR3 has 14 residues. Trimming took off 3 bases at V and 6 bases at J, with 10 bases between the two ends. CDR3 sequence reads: CATSDQLRAGELFF. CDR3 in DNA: TGTGCCACCAGTGATCAACTCAGGGCCGGGGAGCTGTTTTTT.

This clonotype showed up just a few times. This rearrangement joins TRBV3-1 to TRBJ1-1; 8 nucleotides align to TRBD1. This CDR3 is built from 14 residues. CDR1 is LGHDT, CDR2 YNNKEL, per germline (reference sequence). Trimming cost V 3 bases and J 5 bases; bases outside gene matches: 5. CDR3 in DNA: TGTGCCAGCAGCCAGTCAGACAGGGGAACTGAAGCTTTCTTT. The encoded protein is CASSQSDRGTEAFF.

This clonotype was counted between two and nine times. The CDR3 DNA reads as TGCAGCGTTAACGGTGGGGAAACCTACGAGCAGTACTTC. As protein: CSVNGGETYEQYF. The rearrangement links TRBV29-1 to TRBJ2-7; D gene ambiguous. The CDR3 is 13 residues long. V was trimmed by 5 bases and J by 2 bases, leaving 13 bases between them. CDR1 is SQVTM and CDR2 is ANQGSEA in the germline V gene.

CDR3 sequence: CSVSDRGNQPQHF. The CDR3 nucleotides are TGCAGCGTTTCGGACAGGGGCAATCAGCCCCAGCATTTT. The chain couples TRBV29-1 to TRBJ1-5; 8 nucleotides align to TRBD1. The germline CDR1 and CDR2 sequences are SQVTM and ANQGSEA. The length of the CDR3 is 13 residues. Unmatched junction bases numbered 2, after V lost 5 bases and J lost 2 bases.

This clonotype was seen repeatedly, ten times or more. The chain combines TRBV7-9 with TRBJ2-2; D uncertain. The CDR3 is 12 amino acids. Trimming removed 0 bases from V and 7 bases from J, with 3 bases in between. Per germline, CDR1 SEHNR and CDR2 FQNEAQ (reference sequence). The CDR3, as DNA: TGTGCCAGCAGCTTAGCGGACGGGGAGCTGTTTTTT. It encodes CASSLADGELFF.

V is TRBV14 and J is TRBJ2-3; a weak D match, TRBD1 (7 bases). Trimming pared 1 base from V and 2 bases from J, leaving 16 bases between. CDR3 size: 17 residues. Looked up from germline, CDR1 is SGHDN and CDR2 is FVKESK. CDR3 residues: CASSQAFGRGVTDTQYF. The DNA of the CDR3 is TGTGCCAGCAGCCAAGCTTTCGGCAGGGGGGTCACAGATACGCAGTATTTT.

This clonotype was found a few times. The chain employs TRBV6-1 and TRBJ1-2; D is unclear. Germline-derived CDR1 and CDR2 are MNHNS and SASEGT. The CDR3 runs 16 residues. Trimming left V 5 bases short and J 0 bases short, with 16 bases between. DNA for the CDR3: TGTGCCAGCAGTTATAGACGCCTGAAGACTAACTATGGCTACACCTTC. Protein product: CASSYRRLKTNYGYTF.

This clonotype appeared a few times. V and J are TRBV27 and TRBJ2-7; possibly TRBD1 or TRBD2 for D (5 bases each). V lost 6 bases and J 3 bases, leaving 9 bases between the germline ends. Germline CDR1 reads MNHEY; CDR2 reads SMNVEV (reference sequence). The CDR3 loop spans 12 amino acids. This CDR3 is CASSWDGYEQYF. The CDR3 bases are TGTGCCAGCAGCTGGGACGGCTACGAGCAGTACTTC.

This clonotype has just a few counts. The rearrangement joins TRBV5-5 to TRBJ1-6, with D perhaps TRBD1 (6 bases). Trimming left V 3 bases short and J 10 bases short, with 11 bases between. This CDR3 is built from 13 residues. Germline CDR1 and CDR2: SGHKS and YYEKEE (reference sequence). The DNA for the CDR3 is TGTGCCAGCAGCTCCCATGGGGGCTCACCCCTCCACTTT. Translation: CASSSHGGSPLHF.

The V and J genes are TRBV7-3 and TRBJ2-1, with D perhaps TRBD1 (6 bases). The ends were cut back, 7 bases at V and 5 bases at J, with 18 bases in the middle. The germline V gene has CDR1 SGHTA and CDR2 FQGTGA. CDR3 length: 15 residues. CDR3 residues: CASISNPAGDNEQFF. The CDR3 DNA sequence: TGTGCCAGCATCTCTAATCCCGCAGGGGACAATGAGCAGTTCTTC. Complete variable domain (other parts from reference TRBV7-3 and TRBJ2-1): GAGVSQTPSNKVTEKGKYVELRCDPISGHTALYWYRQSLGQGPEFLIYFQGTGAADDSGLPNDRFFAVRPEGSVSTLKIQRTERGDSAVYLCASISNPAGDNEQFFGPGTRLTVL.

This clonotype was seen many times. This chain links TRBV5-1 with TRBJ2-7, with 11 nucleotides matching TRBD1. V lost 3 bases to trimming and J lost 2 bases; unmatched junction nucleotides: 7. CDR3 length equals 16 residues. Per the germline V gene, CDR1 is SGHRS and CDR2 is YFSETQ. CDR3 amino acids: CASSSRGQGATYEQYF. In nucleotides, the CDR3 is TGCGCCAGCAGCTCCCGTGGACAGGGGGCAACCTACGAGCAGTACTTC.

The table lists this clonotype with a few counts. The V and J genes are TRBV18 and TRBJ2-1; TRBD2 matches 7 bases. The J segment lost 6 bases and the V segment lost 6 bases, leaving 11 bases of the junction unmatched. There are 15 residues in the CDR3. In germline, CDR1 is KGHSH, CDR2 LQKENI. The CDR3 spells CASSQRGSLLNEQFF. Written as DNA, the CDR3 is TGTGCCAGCTCCCAGCGGGGTTCCTTACTCAATGAGCAGTTCTTC.

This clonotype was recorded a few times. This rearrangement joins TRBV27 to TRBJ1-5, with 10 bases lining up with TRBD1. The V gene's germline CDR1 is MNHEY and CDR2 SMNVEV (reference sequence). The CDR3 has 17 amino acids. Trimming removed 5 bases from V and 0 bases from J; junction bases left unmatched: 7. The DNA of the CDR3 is TGTGCCAGCAGTGGGACAGGGGCGGAATATAGCAATCAGCCCCAGCATTTT. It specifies CASSGTGAEYSNQPQHF.

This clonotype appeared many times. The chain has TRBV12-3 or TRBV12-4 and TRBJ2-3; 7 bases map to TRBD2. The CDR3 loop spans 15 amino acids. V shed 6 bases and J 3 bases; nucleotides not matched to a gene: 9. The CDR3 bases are TGTGCCAGCAGCCTAAGCGGGGTGGGGACAGATACGCAGTATTTT. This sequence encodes CASSLSGVGTDTQYF.

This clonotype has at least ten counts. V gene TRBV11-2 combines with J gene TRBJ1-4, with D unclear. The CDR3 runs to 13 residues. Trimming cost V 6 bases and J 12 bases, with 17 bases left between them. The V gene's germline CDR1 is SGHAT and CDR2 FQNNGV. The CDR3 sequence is CASSLGFSGELFF. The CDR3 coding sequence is TGTGCCAGCAGTCTAGGATTTTCAGGCGAACTGTTTTTT.

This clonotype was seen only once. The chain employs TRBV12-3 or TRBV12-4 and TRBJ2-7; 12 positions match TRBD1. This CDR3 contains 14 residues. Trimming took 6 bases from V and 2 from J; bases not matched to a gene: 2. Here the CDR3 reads CASRGTGGAYEQYF. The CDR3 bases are TGTGCCAGCAGAGGGACAGGGGGCGCCTACGAGCAGTACTTC.

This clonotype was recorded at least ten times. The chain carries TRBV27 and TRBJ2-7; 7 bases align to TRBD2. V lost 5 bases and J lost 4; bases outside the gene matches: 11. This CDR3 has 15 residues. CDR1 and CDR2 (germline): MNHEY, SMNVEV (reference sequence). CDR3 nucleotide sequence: TGTGCCAGCAGTAAGCGGGGAAGGCTCGTGTACGAGCAGTACTTC. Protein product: CASSKRGRLVYEQYF.

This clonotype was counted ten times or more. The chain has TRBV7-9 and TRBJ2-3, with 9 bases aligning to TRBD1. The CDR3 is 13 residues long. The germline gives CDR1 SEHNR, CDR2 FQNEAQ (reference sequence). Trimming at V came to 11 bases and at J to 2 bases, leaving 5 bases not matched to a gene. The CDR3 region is CAGDRASTDTQYF. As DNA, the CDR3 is TGTGCCGGGGACAGGGCCTCCACAGATACGCAGTATTTT.

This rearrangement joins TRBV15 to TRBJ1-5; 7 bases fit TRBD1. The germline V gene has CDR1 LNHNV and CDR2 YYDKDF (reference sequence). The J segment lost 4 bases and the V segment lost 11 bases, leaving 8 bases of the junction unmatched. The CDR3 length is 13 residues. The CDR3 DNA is TGTGCCCCCGGGGGACAGTTGAATCAGCCCCAGCATTTT. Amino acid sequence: CAPGGQLNQPQHF. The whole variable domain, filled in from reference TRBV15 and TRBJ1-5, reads DAMVIQNPRYQVTQFGKPVTLSCSQTLNHNVMYWYQQKSSQAPKLLFHYYDKDFNNEADTPDNFQSRRPNTSFCFLDIRSPGLGDTAMYLCAPGGQLNQPQHFGDGTRLSIL.

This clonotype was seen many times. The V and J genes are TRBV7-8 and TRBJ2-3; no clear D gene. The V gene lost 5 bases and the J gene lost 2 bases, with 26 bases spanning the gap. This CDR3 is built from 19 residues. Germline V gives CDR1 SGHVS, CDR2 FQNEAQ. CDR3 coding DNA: TGTGCCAGCAGCCCTCCCCTCCAGAGTTATCCCCCATTCACAGATACGCAGTATTTT. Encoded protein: CASSPPLQSYPPFTDTQYF.

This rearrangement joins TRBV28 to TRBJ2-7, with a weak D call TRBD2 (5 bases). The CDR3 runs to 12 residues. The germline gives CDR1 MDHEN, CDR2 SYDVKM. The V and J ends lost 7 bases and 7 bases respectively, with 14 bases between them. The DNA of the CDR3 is TGTGCCAGCATGGAGGCCTCCGCGGAGCAGTACTTC. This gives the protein CASMEASAEQYF.

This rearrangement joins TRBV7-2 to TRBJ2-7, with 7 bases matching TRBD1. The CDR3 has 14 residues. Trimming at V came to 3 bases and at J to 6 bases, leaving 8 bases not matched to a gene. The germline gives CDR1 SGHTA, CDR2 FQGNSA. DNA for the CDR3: TGTGCCAGCAGCTTTTTGGAAGGGGGCTCCGAGCAGTACTTC. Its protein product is CASSFLEGGSEQYF.

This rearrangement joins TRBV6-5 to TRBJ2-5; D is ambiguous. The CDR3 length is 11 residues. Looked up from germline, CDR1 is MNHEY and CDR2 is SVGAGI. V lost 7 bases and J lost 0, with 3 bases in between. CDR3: CASKDQETQYF. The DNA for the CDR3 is TGTGCCAGCAAGGACCAAGAGACCCAGTACTTC.

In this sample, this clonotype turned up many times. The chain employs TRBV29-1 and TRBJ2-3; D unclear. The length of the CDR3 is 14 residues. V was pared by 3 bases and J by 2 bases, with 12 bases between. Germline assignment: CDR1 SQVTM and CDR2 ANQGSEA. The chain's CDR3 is CSVEVGSDTDTQYF. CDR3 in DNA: TGCAGCGTTGAGGTGGGGTCGGACACAGATACGCAGTATTTT.

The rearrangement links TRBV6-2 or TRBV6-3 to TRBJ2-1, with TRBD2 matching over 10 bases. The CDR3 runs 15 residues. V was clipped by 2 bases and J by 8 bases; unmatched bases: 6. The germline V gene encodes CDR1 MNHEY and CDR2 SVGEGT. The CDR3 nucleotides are TGTGCCAGCAGTTACCTCAGCGGGGGGGCCGATGAGCAGTTCTTC. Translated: CASSYLSGGADEQFF.

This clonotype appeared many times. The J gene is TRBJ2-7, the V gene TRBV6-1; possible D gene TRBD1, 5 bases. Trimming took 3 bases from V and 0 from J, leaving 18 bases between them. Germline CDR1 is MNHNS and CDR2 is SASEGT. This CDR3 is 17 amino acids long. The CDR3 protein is CASSDPNRQRYSYEQYF. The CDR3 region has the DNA TGTGCCAGCAGTGACCCAAATAGACAGCGATACTCCTACGAGCAGTACTTC.

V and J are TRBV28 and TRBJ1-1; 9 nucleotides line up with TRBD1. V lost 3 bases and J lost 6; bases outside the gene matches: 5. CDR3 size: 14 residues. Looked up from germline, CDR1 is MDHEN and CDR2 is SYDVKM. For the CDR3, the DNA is TGTGCCAGCAGTTTGGGGACAGGGCTCGCTGAAGCTTTCTTT. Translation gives CASSLGTGLAEAFF.

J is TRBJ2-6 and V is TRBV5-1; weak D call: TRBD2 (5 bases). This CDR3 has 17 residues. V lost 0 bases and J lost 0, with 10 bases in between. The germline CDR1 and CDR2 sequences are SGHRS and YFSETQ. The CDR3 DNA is TGCGCCAGCAGCTTGGCACGGACTGGCTCTGGGGCCAACGTCCTGACTTTC. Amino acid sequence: CASSLARTGSGANVLTF.

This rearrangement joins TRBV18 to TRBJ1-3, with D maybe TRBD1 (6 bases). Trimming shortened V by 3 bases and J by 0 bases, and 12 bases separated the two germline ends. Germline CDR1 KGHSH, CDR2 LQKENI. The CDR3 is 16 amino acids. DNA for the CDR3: TGTGCCAGCTCACCTCGAGGGGGGCTCTCTGGAAACACCATATATTTT. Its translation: CASSPRGGLSGNTIYF.

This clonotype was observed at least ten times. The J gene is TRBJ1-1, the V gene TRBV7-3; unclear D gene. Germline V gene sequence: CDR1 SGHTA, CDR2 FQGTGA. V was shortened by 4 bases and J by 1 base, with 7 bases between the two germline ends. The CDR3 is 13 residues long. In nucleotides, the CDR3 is TGTGCCAGCAGCTCCTATACGAACACTGAAGCTTTCTTT. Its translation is CASSSYTNTEAFF.